What follows are 14 T cell receptor beta chains derived from one specimen sequenced in a study of T cell repertoires in cytomegalovirus infection. TCRdb recomputed calls from the reads with MiXCR, one row per CDR3 protein. The data contain under 300,000 distinct CDR3 sequences, 15% to 20% of them singletons. The sequencing input was CD8+ T cells from PBMCs. Receptor source: a human donor in good health (CMV status not recorded). Some clones in this sample may be carry-over from other donors' samples.

This clonotype was counted at least ten times. The chain is built from TRBV6-1 and TRBJ1-5; no clear D. Trimming shortened V by 2 bases and J by 2 bases, and 13 bases separated the two germline ends. Germline loops: CDR1 MNHNS, CDR2 SASEGT. CDR3 length equals 16 residues. CDR3 protein: CASSERWWRGNQPQHF. CDR3 nucleotides: TGTGCCAGCAGTGAAAGGTGGTGGAGGGGCAATCAGCCCCAGCATTTT.

The gene calls are TRBV29-1 and TRBJ1-1; the D gene is possibly TRBD1 (6 bases). The CDR3 has 12 amino acids. CDR1 and CDR2 (germline): SQVTM, ANQGSEA. V lost 1 base and J 8 bases, leaving 11 bases between the germline ends. The CDR3 spells CSVEGQGMEAFF. CDR3 DNA sequence: TGCAGCGTTGAAGGGCAGGGGATGGAAGCTTTCTTT.

The chain carries TRBV10-3 and TRBJ2-1; D unresolved. CDR1 and CDR2 (germline): ENHRY, SYGVKD. The V end was cut by 5 bases, the J end by 9 bases, with 14 bases between. CDR3 length: 13 residues. The chain's CDR3 is CAISQDVLAEQFF. The CDR3 bases are TGTGCCATCAGTCAGGACGTCCTCGCTGAGCAGTTCTTC.

This clonotype was counted a few times. The J gene is TRBJ1-5, the V gene TRBV12-3 or TRBV12-4; D is unclear. This CDR3 contains 12 residues. V was trimmed by 3 bases and J by 3 bases, leaving 3 bases between them. CDR3 protein: CASSFINQPQHF. In DNA, the CDR3 is TGTGCCAGCAGTTTTATCAATCAGCCCCAGCATTTT.

Many counts were recorded for this clonotype. V gene TRBV7-8 combines with J gene TRBJ2-7; D possibly corresponds to TRBD1 (5 bases). CDR3 length: 13 residues. The V and J ends lost 5 bases and 7 bases respectively, with 15 bases between them. Germline values: CDR1 SGHVS, CDR2 FQNEAQ. CDR3 region: CASSKQIAGEQYF. As DNA, the CDR3 is TGTGCCAGCAGCAAACAGATTGCAGGGGAGCAGTACTTC.

The chain links TRBV20-1 to TRBJ1-6; D unclear. V lost 3 bases to trimming and J lost 6 bases, with 9 bases between them. The CDR3 consists of 13 residues. Germline V CDR1 and CDR2: DFQATT, SNEGSKA (reference sequence). The DNA of the CDR3 is TGCAGTGCTAGCGACGCTCTTAATTCACCCCTCCACTTT. It is translated as CSASDALNSPLHF.

The V call is TRBV2, the J call TRBJ2-3; 7 positions match TRBD1. Germline-derived CDR1 and CDR2 are SNHLY and FYNNEI. The CDR3 is made up of 15 amino acids. Trimming took 1 base from V and 5 from J; bases not matched to a gene: 6. The CDR3 loop reads CASSEVRGNQDTQYF. The CDR3 DNA is TGTGCCAGCAGTGAAGTCAGGGGGAACCAAGATACGCAGTATTTT.

In its sample, this clonotype was seen a few times. This rearrangement joins TRBV29-1 to TRBJ1-4; D remains ambiguous. The CDR3 is 12 residues long. Trimming left V 4 bases short and J 0 bases short, with 3 bases between. Germline-derived CDR1 and CDR2 are SQVTM and ANQGSEA. In DNA, the CDR3 is TGCAGCGTTGTTACAACTAATGAAAAACTGTTTTTT. Translating gives CSVVTTNEKLFF.

This clonotype has at least ten counts. The DNA for the CDR3 is TGTGCCAGCAGTTTGTTTGCCGGGACAGTTGCCTACGAGCAGTACTTC. It yields the protein CASSLFAGTVAYEQYF. The chain combines TRBV27 with TRBJ2-7; the match to TRBD1 covers 7 bases. CDR3 length equals 16 residues. CDR1 and CDR2 from the germline V gene are MNHEY and SMNVEV (reference sequence). The ends lost 3 bases at V and 2 bases at J; junction bases unmatched: 10.

In its sample, this clonotype was seen many times. The CDR3 DNA reads TGTGCCAGCAGTTGGGACTCCATGGGGGACAATGAGCAGTTCTTC. This codes for CASSWDSMGDNEQFF. J is TRBJ2-1 and V is TRBV12-3 or TRBV12-4; a possible D gene is TRBD2 (6 bases). V was cut by 4 bases and J by 5 bases, with 15 bases left in between. The CDR3 sequence is 15 residues long.

The CDR3: CSARDPSSTNEKLFF. The CDR3, as DNA: TGCAGTGCTAGAGATCCATCTTCAACTAATGAAAAACTGTTTTTT. This chain links TRBV20-1 with TRBJ1-4; D is uncertain. There are 15 residues in the CDR3. The germline gives CDR1 DFQATT, CDR2 SNEGSKA (reference sequence). Trimming cost V 0 bases and J 0 bases, with 8 bases left between them.

This clonotype was seen ten or more times. The rearrangement joins TRBV20-1 to TRBJ1-1; D is perhaps TRBD1 (5 bases). V lost 0 bases to trimming and J lost 1 base, with 15 bases between them. The CDR3 loop spans 16 amino acids. Germline-derived CDR1 and CDR2 are DFQATT and SNEGSKA (reference sequence). The CDR3 is CSARDFRAGSNTEAFF. In DNA, the CDR3 is TGCAGTGCTAGAGATTTCAGGGCCGGATCGAACACTGAAGCTTTCTTT.

This rearrangement joins TRBV5-1 to TRBJ1-1; D is unclear. The CDR3 contains 13 residues. Germline V lookup: CDR1 SGHRS, CDR2 YFSETQ. The V and J ends lost 4 bases and 3 bases respectively, with 10 bases between them. The CDR3 nucleotides are TGCGCCAGCAGCCTGACAAGGGACACTGAAGCTTTCTTT. Its translation: CASSLTRDTEAFF.

The V and J genes are TRBV29-1 and TRBJ1-1, with D possibly matching TRBD1 (5 bases). This CDR3 has 12 residues. Trimming pared 6 bases from V and 7 bases from J, leaving 15 bases between. The V gene's germline CDR1 is SQVTM and CDR2 ANQGSEA. CDR3 residues: CSVGGTLDEAFF. The CDR3 nucleotides read TGCAGCGTCGGAGGGACCCTAGATGAAGCTTTCTTT.